This T cell receptor (beta chain) was captured in a study of response to subunit inactivated influenza vaccine (dated by TCRdb to the late 2010s). Regarding the research as a whole: To follow how T cells responded to a trivalent subunit inactivated influenza vaccine, the researchers relied on deep quantitative profiling of the T cell receptor repertoire. Study-wide findings and limitations: It was suggested by the authors that each seasonal influenza vaccination may recruit only a limited number of new T cells.

This clonotype has just a few counts. Its antigen has not been determined. No much larger clone is present one base from it, and per-base qualities are unavailable. The library was built by means of RT-PCR. For sequencing, an Illumina HiSeq 2500 was employed. The raw public reads went through TCRdb reprocessing: fastp at Q25, MiXCR clone calling, in-frame beta chains kept. Each record represents a unique CDR3 protein, reported with the most common genes and DNA among its rows. This sample has 630,000 or so distinct CDR3 sequences in its table, and 15% to 19% of those were observed once. Jointly, the top ten make up 11% of the sample. This TCR derives from a man aged 45 to 65 who received an inactivated influenza vaccine. Donor details come from another sample of the same person, matched by shared clones. Sequencing was performed on PBMCs from blood, taken 11 to 12 days after vaccination.

The CDR3 protein is CSARQGPNQPQHF. The nucleotide sequence reads TGCAGTGCTAGACAGGGTCCCAATCAGCCCCAGCATTTT. Rearrangement joined TRBV20-1 to TRBJ1-5, and perhaps TRBD1 as D gene, on 5 matching bases. The germline V gene (reference sequence) gives CDR1 as DFQATT and CDR2 as SNEGSKA. The CDR3 goes from the cysteine to the phenylalanine over 13 residues. Only the CDR3 region is kept as DNA, spanning 39 bases read in frame from base 1. V is pared back by 2 bases and J by 3 bases, with 8 bases lying between the germline termini.